This TCR beta chain was obtained from a study of cytomegalovirus exposure and HLA in healthy donors. PCR involved 60 Vbeta and 13 Jbeta primers. Repertoires were generated with immunoSEQ multiplex PCR, while TCRdb's copy carries only in-frame clones and drops some. The table gives around 160,000 clones; the top ten clones make up 1.6% of it. This clonotype was sampled from a woman aged 45-60 years in good health and CMV-seronegative. The sequenced material came from PBMCs.

The CDR3 loop reads CASRANGRATYEQYF. The CDR3 DNA sequence: TGTGCCAGCAGGGCTAACGGGAGGGCAACCTACGAGCAGTACTTC. The chain recombines TRBV28 with TRBJ2-7; 8 positions match TRBD2. Trimming cost V 6 bases and J 2 bases; bases outside gene matches: 9. This CDR3 is built from 15 residues. CDR1 and CDR2 (germline): MDHEN, SYDVKM.